The clone carrying this T cell receptor (beta chain) came up a few times. Methods used by the authors: For nucleated cells, counts were estimated from reference gene primer amplification. TCRdb keeps only in-frame clones here, not all; method: immunoSEQ multiplex PCR. The DNA was the basis for D and trimming; V, J and clone size are from that table. This table has tens of thousands of clones, approximately 79% appearing once. The data stem from a study of blood T cell repertoires in COVID-19. About the research overall: Acute and convalescent COVID-19 samples came from the United States, Italy and Spain. T cells, B-cell-depleted T cells, or PBMCs supplied cDNA or gDNA.

Per germline, CDR1 LNHDA and CDR2 SQIVND (reference sequence). V lost 8 bases and J lost 0; bases outside the gene matches: 9. The CDR3 totals 15 residues. This sequence originates from a woman aged 45-65 years with acute or convalescent COVID-19. Sequenced material: peripheral blood. V usage is TRBV19 and J usage is TRBJ1-1, with TRBD1 identical over 7 bases. CDR3 in amino acids: CASSQRGTVNTEAFF. The CDR3 DNA reads TGTGCCAGTTCCCAGCGTGGGACAGTGAACACTGAAGCTTTCTTT.